The 21 T cell receptor beta chains below come from one sample, sequenced in a study of CD8 T cells in Susac syndrome. With random hexamers, reverse transcription was performed on roughly 0.5 to 1 ug of RNA. TCRdb re-called the immunoSEQ multiplex PCR reads through MiXCR, storing one row per CDR3 protein. The sample records some 220,000 distinct CDR3 sequences, nearly 97% being singletons. The specimen was CD4+ T cells from PBMCs. Every receptor here comes from a human donor with multiple sclerosis.

This clonotype was detected once. The chain combines TRBV29-1 with TRBJ2-1, with D unclear. Trimming pared 6 bases from V and 4 bases from J, leaving 19 bases between. The CDR3 is 15 amino acids. In germline, CDR1 is SQVTM, CDR2 ANQGSEA. The CDR3 coding sequence is TGCAGCGTACCAATCGGGTCCTGGGCGTACAATGAGCAGTTCTTC. This codes for CSVPIGSWAYNEQFF.

The V and J genes are TRBV9 and TRBJ2-4; D is perhaps TRBD1 or TRBD2 (6 bases each). The ends were cut back, 1 base at V and 6 bases at J, with 14 bases in the middle. Germline CDR1 reads SGDLS; CDR2 reads YYNGEE. The CDR3 is 15 residues long. The CDR3 coding sequence is TGTGCCAGCAGCGTATTGGGGGGCGATGGAAACATTCAGTACTTC. Translation: CASSVLGGDGNIQYF.

In nucleotides, the CDR3 is TGCGCCAGCAGCCAAGCGCACCAAGAGACCCAGTACTTC. This translates into CASSQAHQETQYF. The rearrangement links TRBV4-1 to TRBJ2-5, with D uncertain. Germline lookup yields CDR1 MGHRA and CDR2 YSYEKL. The CDR3 runs 13 residues. The V end was cut by 1 base, the J end by 0 bases, with 3 bases between.

The chain carries TRBV20-1 and TRBJ2-1; TRBD2 matches at 8 bases. The CDR3 sequence is 14 residues long. Germline V gives CDR1 DFQATT, CDR2 SNEGSKA (reference sequence). The V and J ends lost 0 bases and 9 bases, in that order; junction bases with no gene match: 7. CDR3 coding DNA: TGCAGTGCTAGAGATAGCGGGATAGTTTCTGAGCAGTTCTTC. It encodes CSARDSGIVSEQFF.

This clonotype was recorded only once. Here the CDR3 reads CAWSVSGGNEQFF. The CDR3 DNA sequence: TGTGCCTGGAGTGTATCAGGTGGAAATGAGCAGTTCTTC. The chain is built from TRBV30 and TRBJ2-1; D unresolved. This CDR3 region has 13 residues. V lost 0 bases and J 7 bases, leaving 10 bases between the germline ends. Germline V gene sequence: CDR1 GTSNPN, CDR2 SVGIG (reference sequence).

This rearrangement joins TRBV12-3 or TRBV12-4 to TRBJ2-1, with no clear D. The V gene lost 6 bases and the J gene lost 10 bases, with 13 bases spanning the gap. The CDR3 covers 12 residues. This chain's CDR3 is CASSPGGLEQFF. The DNA of the CDR3 is TGTGCCAGCAGCCCGGGCGGATTGGAGCAGTTCTTC.

V is TRBV7-8 and J is TRBJ1-1; D is ambiguous. V lost 2 bases and J 6 bases, leaving 10 bases between the germline ends. CDR3 length equals 13 residues. Germline assignment: CDR1 SGHVS and CDR2 FQNEAQ. The CDR3 sequence is CASSLPAGSEAFF. DNA of the CDR3: TGTGCCAGCAGCTTACCGGCCGGGTCTGAAGCTTTCTTT.

This CDR3 reads CASSPSGGIDTQYF. The CDR3 region has the DNA TGTGCCAGCAGCCCCAGTGGTGGTATAGATACGCAGTATTTT. The chain recombines TRBV7-3 with TRBJ2-3; D not resolved. This CDR3 region has 14 residues. V lost 5 bases and J lost 5, with 14 bases in between. From germline, CDR1 is SGHTA and CDR2 FQGTGA.

The chain carries TRBV14 and TRBJ2-1; D is ambiguous. CDR3 length equals 11 residues. From germline, CDR1 is SGHDN and CDR2 FVKESK. Deletions cut 0 bases from V and 10 bases from J, with 4 bases between. CDR3 coding DNA: TGTGCCAGCAGCCAAGAGGTGGAGCAGTTCTTC. It encodes CASSQEVEQFF.

The chain uses TRBV20-1 and TRBJ2-7; 14 bases line up with TRBD2. CDR1 and CDR2 (germline): DFQATT, SNEGSKA (reference sequence). Unmatched junction bases numbered 9, after V lost 5 bases and J lost 6 bases. The CDR3 is made up of 15 amino acids. This chain's CDR3 is CSAGKGLAGASEQYF. DNA of the CDR3: TGCAGTGCTGGAAAGGGACTAGCGGGAGCGTCCGAGCAGTACTTC.

The chain recombines TRBV3-1 with TRBJ2-7; TRBD2 matches 7 bases. The CDR3 has 14 residues. Trimming cost V 1 base and J 3 bases; bases outside gene matches: 3. Germline values: CDR1 LGHDT, CDR2 YNNKEL (reference sequence). This CDR3 reads CASSQASGGYEQYF. In DNA form, the CDR3 reads TGTGCCAGCAGCCAAGCATCGGGGGGCTACGAGCAGTACTTC.

In DNA form, the CDR3 reads TGCAGCGTTGCCCCAGGGATAAAAGAGCAGTACTTC. Protein product: CSVAPGIKEQYF. The rearrangement uses TRBV29-1 and TRBJ2-7; D possibly corresponds to TRBD1 (5 bases). Trimming stripped 4 bases from V and 7 bases from J, with 14 bases between. Germline V CDR1 and CDR2: SQVTM, ANQGSEA. CDR3 length: 12 amino acids.

This chain joins TRBV12-3 or TRBV12-4 and TRBJ1-1, with TRBD1 matching 7 bases. V was pared by 6 bases and J by 4 bases, with 8 bases of the junction left unmatched. This CDR3 spans 14 amino acids. CDR3 region: CASRSQGTGTEAFF. CDR3 nucleotide sequence: TGTGCCAGCAGGTCACAGGGGACGGGCACTGAAGCTTTCTTT.

The chain joins TRBV27 to TRBJ1-5, with 8 bases fitting TRBD1. From germline, CDR1 is MNHEY and CDR2 SMNVEV (reference sequence). This CDR3 has 17 residues. Trimming removed 5 bases from V and 2 bases from J; junction bases left unmatched: 11. The chain's CDR3 is CASSLQGARDRNQPQHF. The CDR3 DNA follows: TGTGCCAGCAGTCTCCAGGGGGCTCGGGATCGCAATCAGCCCCAGCATTTT.

The chain has TRBV3-1 and TRBJ2-3; the D gene is possibly TRBD2 (5 bases). The germline CDR1 and CDR2 sequences are LGHDT and YNNKEL (reference sequence). This CDR3 is built from 14 residues. Deletions cut 3 bases from V and 4 bases from J, with 11 bases between. The CDR3 bases are TGTGCCAGCAGCCATTTGAGCGGCCCAGATACGCAGTATTTT. Amino acids: CASSHLSGPDTQYF.

The V and J genes are TRBV29-1 and TRBJ2-7; 7 positions agree with TRBD1. This CDR3 is built from 13 residues. With V trimmed by 4 bases and J by 4 bases, 7 bases remained unmatched. Looked up from germline, CDR1 is SQVTM and CDR2 is ANQGSEA. The CDR3 here is CSVARGLEYEQYF. The CDR3 DNA reads as TGCAGCGTTGCGAGGGGGCTAGAATACGAGCAGTACTTC.

This sequence joins TRBV29-1 and TRBJ1-1; D is unresolved. Between the trimmed V and J ends, which lost 4 bases and 3 bases, there was a span of 9 bases. The CDR3 is made up of 12 amino acids. The germline CDR1 and CDR2 sequences are SQVTM and ANQGSEA. Written as DNA, the CDR3 is TGCAGCGTTGCGGTTACAGACACTGAAGCTTTCTTT. This sequence encodes CSVAVTDTEAFF.

The table lists this clonotype with a count of one. The chain combines TRBV13 with TRBJ2-5; D might be TRBD1 (6 bases). Per the germline V gene, CDR1 is PRHDT and CDR2 is FYEKMQ (reference sequence). Between the trimmed V and J ends, which lost 2 bases and 5 bases, there was a span of 21 bases. The CDR3 is made up of 17 amino acids. CDR3 amino acids: CASSLRPTGTSWETQYF. As DNA, the CDR3 is TGTGCCAGCAGCTTACGGCCGACAGGTACCTCTTGGGAGACCCAGTACTTC. Complete variable domain (other parts from reference TRBV13 and TRBJ2-5): AAGVIQSPRHLIKEKRETATLKCYPIPRHDTVYWYQQGPGQDPQFLISFYEKMQSDKGSIPDRFSAQQFSDYHSELNMSSLELGDSALYFCASSLRPTGTSWETQYFGPGTRLLVL.

The CDR3 DNA sequence: TGTGCCAGCAGCTTCCGCCTCGGGACTAGCGCGAATGAGCAGTTCTTC. Translation: CASSFRLGTSANEQFF. The genes are TRBV14 and TRBJ2-1, with 10 bases fitting TRBD2. In germline, CDR1 is SGHDN, CDR2 FVKESK. The length of the CDR3 is 16 residues. J lost 7 bases, V lost 5 bases, and 11 bases had no gene match.

The CDR3 region has the DNA TGCAGTGCTAGTCCCAGCGGCGGGGGCGAGCAGTACTTC. Its protein product is CSASPSGGGEQYF. The V call is TRBV20-1, the J call TRBJ2-7, with 7 nucleotides matching TRBD2. The CDR3 spans 13 residues. Trimming at V came to 3 bases and at J to 6 bases, leaving 8 bases not matched to a gene. The germline V gene encodes CDR1 DFQATT and CDR2 SNEGSKA (reference sequence).

The rearrangement uses TRBV2 and TRBJ2-2, with D possibly being TRBD1 (6 bases). Trimming removed 6 bases at V and 5 bases at J, with 16 bases between. The CDR3 runs to 15 residues. Germline CDR1 SNHLY, CDR2 FYNNEI. In nucleotides, the CDR3 is TGTGCCAGCAGATCTACAGGGAAATCGACCGGGGAGCTGTTTTTT. This sequence encodes CASRSTGKSTGELFF. The complete variable domain, with remaining parts taken from reference TRBV2 and TRBJ2-2, reads EPEVTQTPSHQVTQMGQEVILRCVPISNHLYFYWYRQILGQKVEFLVSFYNNEISEKSEIFDDQFSVERPDGSNFTLKIRSTKLEDSAMYFCASRSTGKSTGELFFGEGSRLTVL.